These 26 T cell receptor beta chains came from one sample sequenced in a study of early T cells in non-severe SARS-CoV-2 infection. TCRdb re-derived calls from the 5' RACE reads in MiXCR, one entry per CDR3 protein. The repertoire consists of 48,000 or so distinct CDR3 sequences, with 6.2% occurring once and the leading ten covering around 7%. This sample comprised whole blood, obtained at baseline. The receptor source for this set is an adult who was a healthcare worker with PCR-confirmed SARS-CoV-2 infection or an uninfected control (not recorded which).

This clonotype has a count of ten or more. V is TRBV7-9 and J is TRBJ2-6; no reliable D call. The CDR3 has 16 amino acids. The germline V gene encodes CDR1 SEHNR and CDR2 FQNEAQ (reference sequence). V was shortened by 5 bases and J by 1 base, with 12 bases between the two germline ends. The CDR3 is CASSPDVISGANVLTF. CDR3 bases: TGTGCCAGCAGCCCCGACGTGATTTCTGGGGCCAACGTCCTGACTTTC.

The V gene is TRBV9, the J gene TRBJ2-1, with D possibly being TRBD2 (5 bases). V shed 0 bases and J shed 9 bases, with 7 bases lying between them. The CDR3 extends over 12 amino acids. Germline CDR1 SGDLS, CDR2 YYNGEE. The CDR3 here is CASSVVAGEQFF. CDR3 coding DNA: TGTGCCAGCAGCGTAGTTGCGGGTGAGCAGTTCTTC. Variable domain in full (rest from reference TRBV9 and TRBJ2-1): DSGVTQTPKHLITATGQRVTLRCSPRSGDLSVYWYQQSLDQGLQFLIQYYNGEERAKGNILERFSAQQFPDLHSELNLSSLELGDSALYFCASSVVAGEQFFGPGTRLTVL.

This clonotype was observed a handful of times. This chain uses TRBV6-5 with TRBJ2-5; D remains unclear. V lost 0 bases, J lost 5 bases, and 10 bases lay in between. Germline-derived CDR1 and CDR2 are MNHEY and SVGAGI. CDR3 size: 14 residues. This CDR3 is CASSYSPGVETQYF. CDR3 bases: TGTGCCAGCAGTTACTCTCCAGGAGTCGAGACCCAGTACTTC.

This clonotype was counted ten times or more. The rearrangement joins TRBV12-3 or TRBV12-4 to TRBJ1-1, with D uncertain. V was cut by 6 bases and J by 3 bases, with 11 bases left in between. CDR3 length: 13 amino acids. The CDR3 protein is CASSITWDTEAFF. The DNA of the CDR3 is TGTGCCAGCAGCATCACCTGGGACACTGAAGCTTTCTTT.

At least ten counts were recorded for this clonotype. The chain recombines TRBV12-3 or TRBV12-4 with TRBJ2-7; D may be TRBD2 (5 bases). Trimming took 6 bases from V and 5 from J, leaving 20 bases between them. The CDR3 has 15 amino acids. CDR3 in amino acids: CASSSRTYRRNEQYF. The CDR3 DNA sequence: TGTGCCAGCAGCTCTAGGACCTACCGGAGGAACGAGCAGTACTTC.

The gene calls are TRBV27 and TRBJ2-3; D could derive from TRBD1 or TRBD2 (5 bases each). CDR1 and CDR2 from the germline V gene are MNHEY and SMNVEV (reference sequence). This CDR3 has 15 residues. The V and J ends lost 3 bases and 1 base respectively, with 11 bases between them. The CDR3 DNA reads TGTGCCAGCAGTTTCGGGCAGGGAGGCACAGATACGCAGTATTTT. Protein sequence: CASSFGQGGTDTQYF.

In its sample, this clonotype was seen a few times. The gene calls are TRBV6-5 and TRBJ2-2; D gene unclear. The CDR3 runs to 15 residues. CDR1 and CDR2 from the germline V gene are MNHEY and SVGAGI. Trimming cost V 0 bases and J 1 base, with 6 bases left between them. CDR3 bases: TGTGCCAGCAGTTACTCGTGGCTGAACACCGGGGAGCTGTTTTTT. Translated: CASSYSWLNTGELFF.

This clonotype was counted at least ten times. V is TRBV28 and J is TRBJ1-6, with D possibly TRBD1 on 5 matching bases. Germline CDR1 and CDR2: MDHEN and SYDVKM. The CDR3 covers 16 residues. The V gene lost 3 bases and the J gene lost 1 base, with 10 bases spanning the gap. CDR3 in amino acids: CASSFGRVSYNSPLHF. CDR3 nucleotides: TGTGCCAGCAGTTTTGGCAGGGTATCCTATAATTCACCCCTCCACTTT. The full variable domain, rest sourced from reference TRBV28 and TRBJ1-6, is DVKVTQSSRYLVKRTGEKVFLECVQDMDHENMFWYRQDPGLGLRLIYFSYDVKMKEKGDIPEGYSVSREKKERFSLILESASTNQTSMYLCASSFGRVSYNSPLHFGNGTRLTVT.

The CDR3 region is CASSLRRDTYEQYF. CDR3 in DNA: TGTGCCAGCAGCTTACGCAGGGACACCTACGAGCAGTACTTC. The rearrangement uses TRBV7-8 and TRBJ2-7; D may be TRBD1 (6 bases). V was shortened by 2 bases and J by 2 bases, with 10 bases between the two germline ends. The CDR3 runs to 14 residues. Germline V gene lookup returns CDR1 SGHVS and CDR2 FQNEAQ.

This clonotype has ten or more counts. V is TRBV29-1 and J is TRBJ2-7; perhaps TRBD1 as D (6 bases). Germline loops: CDR1 SQVTM, CDR2 ANQGSEA. Trimming stripped 5 bases from V and 3 bases from J, with 17 bases between. The CDR3 consists of 14 residues. As DNA, the CDR3 is TGCAGCGTTCGAGGGGGTCTCCAGGGCTACGAGCAGTACTTC. As protein: CSVRGGLQGYEQYF.

The CDR3 spells CAISESAYDREYGYTF. Written as DNA, the CDR3 is TGTGCCATCAGTGAGTCCGCCTATGACAGGGAATATGGCTACACCTTC. This rearrangement joins TRBV10-3 to TRBJ1-2; 7 nucleotides agree with TRBD1. Germline V gene lookup returns CDR1 ENHRY and CDR2 SYGVKD. After removal of 0 bases from V and 5 bases from J, the junction contained 9 bases not matched to a gene. The CDR3 runs to 16 residues.

This clonotype was observed many times. The chain recombines TRBV7-2 with TRBJ1-6; a possible D gene is TRBD1 (5 bases). Germline assignment: CDR1 SGHTA and CDR2 FQGNSA. The CDR3 contains 14 residues. The V and J ends lost 4 bases and 3 bases respectively, with 7 bases between them. This CDR3 is CASSSRGYNSPLHF. As DNA, the CDR3 is TGTGCCAGCAGCTCAAGGGGCTATAATTCACCCCTCCACTTT.

The V call is TRBV12-3 or TRBV12-4, the J call TRBJ1-2; 8 nucleotides match TRBD1. This CDR3 spans 12 amino acids. The J segment lost 4 bases and the V segment lost 6 bases, leaving 1 base of the junction unmatched. The CDR3 region has the DNA TGTGCCAGCAGGGACAGGGTCTATGGCTACACCTTC. Amino acids: CASRDRVYGYTF.

V and J are TRBV4-3 and TRBJ2-7; D call uncertain. CDR3 size: 15 residues. The V end was cut by 0 bases, the J end by 2 bases, with 11 bases between. The germline CDR1 and CDR2 sequences are LGHNA and YSLEER. The CDR3 DNA reads as TGCGCCAGCAGCCAAGATCTTATTGAGACCTACGAGCAGTACTTC. It specifies CASSQDLIETYEQYF.

In this sample, this clonotype turned up many times. The genes are TRBV7-3 and TRBJ2-1, with D uncertain. The CDR3 consists of 16 residues. The germline V gene has CDR1 SGHTA and CDR2 FQGTGA. Trimming removed 1 base from V and 2 bases from J, with 12 bases in between. DNA of the CDR3: TGTGCCAGCAGCTTAAAAATATCGTGGCCCTACAATGAGCAGTTCTTC. Its protein product is CASSLKISWPYNEQFF.

Ten or more counts support this clonotype. The chain is built from TRBV5-1 and TRBJ2-3, with a weak D call TRBD2 (6 bases). V lost 5 bases and J lost 8, with 15 bases in between. This CDR3 has 13 amino acids. Germline V CDR1 and CDR2: SGHRS, YFSETQ. Written as DNA, the CDR3 is TGCGCCAGCAGGCTCCGGGACTCGGGTACGCAGTATTTT. Translating gives CASRLRDSGTQYF.

The chain links TRBV6-6 to TRBJ1-5; the D gene is possibly TRBD1 (6 bases). Germline loops: CDR1 MNHNY, CDR2 SVGAGI (reference sequence). CDR3 size: 16 residues. Trimming stripped 9 bases from V and 1 base from J, with 19 bases between. CDR3 residues: CASLGPGTSSNQPQHF. CDR3 DNA sequence: TGTGCCAGTCTTGGACCGGGGACATCCAGCAATCAGCCCCAGCATTTT.

The table lists this clonotype with many counts. The rearrangement links TRBV5-4 to TRBJ2-2, with D uncertain. Trimming removed 4 bases at V and 1 base at J, with 11 bases between. Germline CDR1 and CDR2: SGHNT and YYREEE (reference sequence). The CDR3 is made up of 15 amino acids. The CDR3 nucleotides are TGTGCCAGCAGCCCCGGCGCAGGGAACACCGGGGAGCTGTTTTTT. Encoded protein: CASSPGAGNTGELFF.

This chain joins TRBV20-1 and TRBJ2-6, with D uncertain. V was cut by 3 bases and J by 1 base, with 4 bases left in between. The germline V gene has CDR1 DFQATT and CDR2 SNEGSKA (reference sequence). CDR3 length: 13 amino acids. CDR3 bases: TGCAGTGCTAGGCCGTCTGGGGCCAACGTCCTGACTTTC. Its translation is CSARPSGANVLTF.

This clonotype occurred a few times. The V and J genes are TRBV28 and TRBJ1-4; D may be TRBD1 (5 bases). From germline, CDR1 is MDHEN and CDR2 SYDVKM. This CDR3 is built from 15 residues. With 5 bases removed from V and 5 bases from J, the gap between germline ends came to 15 bases. The CDR3 spells CASSPFGAANEKLFF. The DNA for the CDR3 is TGTGCCAGCAGTCCCTTCGGGGCGGCAAATGAAAAACTGTTTTTT.

The table lists this clonotype with many counts. The chain carries TRBV6-2 or TRBV6-3 and TRBJ2-7; D is unresolved. Germline CDR1 reads MNHEY; CDR2 reads SVGEGT. Deletions cut 3 bases from V and 5 bases from J, with 5 bases between. The CDR3 extends over 11 amino acids. CDR3 residues: CASSYLHEQYF. The CDR3 nucleotides are TGTGCCAGCAGTTATCTCCACGAGCAGTACTTC.

The genes are TRBV5-6 and TRBJ1-2; no firm D call. From germline, CDR1 is SGHDT and CDR2 YYEEEE. CDR3 length: 12 amino acids. V was trimmed by 6 bases and J by 2 bases, leaving 8 bases between them. The CDR3 sequence: CASNVLNYGYTF. Written as DNA, the CDR3 is TGTGCCAGCAATGTCCTAAACTATGGCTACACCTTC.

This clonotype was recorded at least ten times. V and J are TRBV7-6 and TRBJ2-7; no definite D call. Trimming left V 7 bases short and J 0 bases short, with 4 bases between. This CDR3 region has 11 residues. The germline V gene has CDR1 SGHVS and CDR2 FNYEAQ. The CDR3 is CASTNSYEQYF. The DNA for the CDR3 is TGTGCCAGCACCAACTCCTACGAGCAGTACTTC.

The table lists this clonotype with many counts. The gene calls are TRBV7-8 and TRBJ1-5; D is uncertain. Germline-derived CDR1 and CDR2 are SGHVS and FQNEAQ. V was clipped by 1 base and J by 7 bases, with 5 bases between them. The CDR3 contains 12 residues. This CDR3 reads CASSLDGQPQHF. The CDR3 DNA is TGTGCCAGCAGCTTAGATGGGCAGCCCCAGCATTTT.

This clonotype has a handful of counts. The V and J genes are TRBV6-6 and TRBJ2-4, with TRBD1 identical over 8 bases. Germline V gives CDR1 MNHNY, CDR2 SVGAGI (reference sequence). The V gene end was trimmed by 6 bases and the J gene end by 6 bases; junction bases not matched to a gene: 7. The CDR3 contains 14 residues. CDR3 sequence reads: CASSPGQVSNIQYF. In DNA, the CDR3 is TGTGCCAGCAGCCCGGGACAGGTATCAAACATTCAGTACTTC.

This clonotype has only a few counts. The rearrangement joins TRBV7-9 to TRBJ1-2; D perhaps matches TRBD1 (5 bases). V lost 1 base and J 7 bases, leaving 10 bases between the germline ends. The CDR3 runs 13 residues. In germline, CDR1 is SEHNR, CDR2 FQNEAQ (reference sequence). CDR3 DNA sequence: TGTGCCAGCAGCTTAGTGGGACCTATTGGCTACACCTTC. Residues: CASSLVGPIGYTF.